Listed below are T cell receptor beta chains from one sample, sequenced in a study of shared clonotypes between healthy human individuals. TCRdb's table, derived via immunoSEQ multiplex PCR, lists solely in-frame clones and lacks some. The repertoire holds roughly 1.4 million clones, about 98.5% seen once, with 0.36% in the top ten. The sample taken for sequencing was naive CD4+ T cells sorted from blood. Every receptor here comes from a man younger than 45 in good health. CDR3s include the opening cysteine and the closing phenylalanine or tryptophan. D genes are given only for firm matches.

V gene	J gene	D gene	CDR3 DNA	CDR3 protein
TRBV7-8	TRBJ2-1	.	TGTGCCAGCAGCTTCGGGGACAATGAGCAGTTCTTC	CASSFGDNEQFF
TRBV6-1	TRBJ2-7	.	TGTGCCAGCAGTGAGAGTCCTTACTACGAGCAGTACTTC	CASSESPYYEQYF
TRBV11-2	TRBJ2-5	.	TGTGCCAGCAGCTTAGCCGAGACGGTACAAGAGACCCAGTACTTC	CASSLAETVQETQYF
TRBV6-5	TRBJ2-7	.	TGTGCCAGCGGAGGGACAGTCAATACCTACGAGCAGTACTTC	CASGGTVNTYEQYF
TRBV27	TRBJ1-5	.	TGTGCCAGCAGTACTTATAGCAATCAGCCCCAGCATTTT	CASSTYSNQPQHF
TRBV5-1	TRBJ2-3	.	TGCGCCAGCAGCTTTGGGACAGATACGCAGTATTTT	CASSFGTDTQYF
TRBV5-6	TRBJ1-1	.	TGTGCCAGCAGCTCGGGCGGGGACCTCTCCCCCACTGAAGCTTTCTTT	CASSSGGDLSPTEAFF
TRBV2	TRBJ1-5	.	TGTGCCAGCATGGGGAACAATCAGCCCCAGCATTTT	CASMGNNQPQHF
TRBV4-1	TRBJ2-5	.	TGCGCCAGCAGCCAAGTGGGAGTGCGGGCGACCCAGTACTTC	CASSQVGVRATQYF
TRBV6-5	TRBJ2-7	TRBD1	TGTGCCAGCAGTTACTCGAATATGGGACAGGCCTACGAGCAGTACTTC	CASSYSNMGQAYEQYF
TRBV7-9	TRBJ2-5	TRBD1	TGTGCCAGCAGCCCACAACAGGGGCGAGAGACCCAGTACTTC	CASSPQQGRETQYF
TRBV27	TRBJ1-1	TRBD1	TGTGCCAGCAGTCCCCACAGGGGGAAAGCTTTCTTT	CASSPHRGKAFF
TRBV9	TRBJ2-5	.	TGTGCCAGCAGCGTAGATCCGCAGGGGTCTGTCCAAGAGACCCAGTACTTC	CASSVDPQGSVQETQYF
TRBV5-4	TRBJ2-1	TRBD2	TGTGCCAGCAGCTCCGGGACTAACTCCTACAATGAGCAGTTCTTC	CASSSGTNSYNEQFF
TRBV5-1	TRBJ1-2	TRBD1	TGCGCCAGCAGCGAACCGGGACAGGGTCGCTATGGCTACACCTTC	CASSEPGQGRYGYTF
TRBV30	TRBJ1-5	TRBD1	TGTGCCTGGAGTGTACGAGTAGGGGCTAGGACAGGTCAGCCCCAGCATTTT	CAWSVRVGARTGQPQHF
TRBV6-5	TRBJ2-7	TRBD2	TGTGCCACATCAACGGGAGGGAGTATCTACGAGCAGTACTTC	CATSTGGSIYEQYF